This T cell receptor beta chain was observed in a study of T cells in localized non-small cell lung cancer. The V gene's germline CDR1 is LNHDA and CDR2 SQIVND (reference sequence). The CDR3 runs 15 residues. J gave up 4 bases and V 3 bases, and 7 bases lay outside the gene matches. The data were produced by immunoSEQ multiplex PCR, yet TCRdb's version contains in-frame clones alone and is incomplete. Of about 130,000 clones listed, more than 80% are singletons. The clonotype was recovered from a female donor of 60 years or more with stage I lung adenocarcinoma. The gene calls are TRBV19 and TRBJ2-7, with 9 bases aligning to TRBD2. Specimen: peripheral blood, collected before any cancer treatment. CDR3 nucleotides: TGTGCCAGTAGTATGGGCCTAGCGGGAACATACGAGCAGTACTTC. It yields the protein CASSMGLAGTYEQYF.